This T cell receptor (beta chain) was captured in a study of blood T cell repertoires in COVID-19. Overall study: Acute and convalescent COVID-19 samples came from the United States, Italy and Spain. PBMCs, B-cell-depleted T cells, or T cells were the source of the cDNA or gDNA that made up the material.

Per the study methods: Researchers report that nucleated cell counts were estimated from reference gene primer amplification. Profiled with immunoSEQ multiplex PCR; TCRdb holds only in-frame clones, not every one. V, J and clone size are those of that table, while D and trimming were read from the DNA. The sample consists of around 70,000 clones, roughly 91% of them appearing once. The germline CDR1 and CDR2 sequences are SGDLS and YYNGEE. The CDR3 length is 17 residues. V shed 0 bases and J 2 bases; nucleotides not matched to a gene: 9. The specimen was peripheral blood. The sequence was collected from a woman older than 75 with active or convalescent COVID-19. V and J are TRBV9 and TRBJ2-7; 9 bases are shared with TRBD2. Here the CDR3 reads CASSVASGASGAYEQYF. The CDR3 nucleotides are TGTGCCAGCAGCGTAGCGAGCGGGGCTAGCGGGGCCTACGAGCAGTACTTC.